These 3 T cell receptor beta chains came from one sample sequenced in a study of siplizumab effects on memory and regulatory T cells. TCRdb's table, derived via immunoSEQ multiplex PCR, lists solely in-frame clones and lacks some. The sample lists about 85,000 clones; just under 95% were seen once. The specimen was CD8+ T cells sorted from blood. These receptors were obtained from a human donor in good health.

This rearrangement joins TRBV19 to TRBJ2-7; TRBD2 agrees at 10 bases. Germline V gene data show CDR1 as LNHDA and CDR2 as SQIVND (reference sequence). The CDR3 is 16 amino acids. The V segment lost 5 bases and the J segment 2 bases; nucleotides outside the gene matches: 9. The DNA for the CDR3 is TGTGCCAGTAGTCTTTACACTAGCGGGAATACCTACGAGCAGTACTTC. Translating gives CASSLYTSGNTYEQYF. Filled out from reference TRBV19 and TRBJ2-7, the complete variable domain reads DGGITQSPKYLFRKEGQNVTLSCEQNLNHDAMYWYRQDPGQGLRLIYYSQIVNDFQKGDIAEGYSVSREKKESFPLTVTSAQKNPTAFYLCASSLYTSGNTYEQYFGPGTRLTVT.

This sequence joins TRBV11-3 and TRBJ2-2; maybe TRBD2 (5 bases). This CDR3 contains 15 residues. The V end lost 5 bases, the J end lost 1 base, and 11 bases lay between the germline ends. CDR1 SGHNT and CDR2 YENEEA come from the germline V gene. CDR3 coding DNA: TGTGCCAGCAGCCCCTATCGGGGGAACACCGGGGAGCTGTTTTTT. This codes for CASSPYRGNTGELFF. The entire variable domain, with the rest obtained from reference TRBV11-3 and TRBJ2-2, is as follows: EAGVVQSPRYKIIEKKQPVAFWCNPISGHNTLYWYLQNLGQGPELLIRYENEEAVDDSQLPKDRFSAERLKGVDSTLKIQPAELGDSAVYLCASSPYRGNTGELFFGEGSRLTVL.

The chain couples TRBV19 to TRBJ2-4; no reliable D call. Deletions cut 1 base from V and 10 bases from J, with 20 bases between. The germline V gene has CDR1 LNHDA and CDR2 SQIVND (reference sequence). The CDR3 consists of 16 residues. The CDR3 DNA reads as TGTGCCAGTAGTATAGCCCCGAGATCTCGGCGAAATATTCAGTACTTC. Its protein product is CASSIAPRSRRNIQYF.